The next 9 T cell receptor beta chains were all read from a single sample in a study of molecular identifiers for immune sequencing clone quantification. TCRdb ran MiXCR on the PCR reads and lists one entry per CDR3 protein. Altogether approximately 500,000 distinct CDR3 sequences are present, around a fifth being singletons, with the ten largest covering about 0.8%. The sample comprised naive CD8+ T cells from blood, with Jurkat cell RNA spiked in. As to subset: FACS-sorted CD8+CD4-CCR7+CD45RA+ naive T cells. The receptors here all came from a human donor in good health. Some libraries in this study had Jurkat cell RNA spiked in.

This clonotype was counted a few times. V is TRBV19 and J is TRBJ1-5; 8 bases are shared with TRBD1. From germline, CDR1 is LNHDA and CDR2 SQIVND (reference sequence). With 10 bases clipped from V and 0 bases from J, the junction kept 5 bases outside the gene matches. The CDR3 extends over 14 amino acids. The CDR3 region is CATTGGSSNQPQHF. In nucleotides, the CDR3 is TGTGCCACTACAGGGGGAAGTAGCAATCAGCCCCAGCATTTT. The complete variable domain, with remaining parts taken from reference TRBV19 and TRBJ1-5, reads DGGITQSPKYLFRKEGQNVTLSCEQNLNHDAMYWYRQDPGQGLRLIYYSQIVNDFQKGDIAEGYSVSREKKESFPLTVTSAQKNPTAFYLCATTGGSSNQPQHFGDGTRLSIL.

V gene TRBV4-3 combines with J gene TRBJ1-4, with a possible D match to TRBD1 (5 bases). The CDR3 length is 15 residues. The germline CDR1 and CDR2 sequences are LGHNA and YSLEER. Trimming removed 0 bases from V and 8 bases from J, with 13 bases in between. The CDR3 DNA reads as TGCGCCAGCAGCCAAGACAGGGACGCTATCGAAAAACTGTTTTTT. This gives the protein CASSQDRDAIEKLFF.

In regard to this clonotype: A much larger clone lies a single base off, so this may be a read error. The chain carries TRBV7-9 and TRBJ2-3, with D uncertain. Looked up from germline, CDR1 is SEHNR and CDR2 is FQNEAQ (reference sequence). This CDR3 has 18 residues. CDR3 bases: TGTGCCAGCAGCTTAGAAGAGGTCGGCGGAGATCCCACAGATACGCAGTGTTTT. Its translation: CASSLEEVGGDPTDTQCF.

This clonotype was found many times. The chain recombines TRBV2 with TRBJ1-6; 11 bases fit TRBD1. The trim removed 1 base at V and 8 bases at J, leaving 4 bases unmatched. CDR1 is SNHLY and CDR2 is FYNNEI in the germline V gene. The length of the CDR3 is 16 residues. CDR3 residues: CASSEEGQGADSPLHF. CDR3 DNA: TGTGCCAGCAGTGAAGAAGGACAGGGGGCGGATTCACCCCTCCACTTT.

This clonotype was seen at least ten times. The V call is TRBV6-2 or TRBV6-3, the J call TRBJ2-1; no clear D gene. Trimming shortened V by 2 bases and J by 7 bases, and 6 bases separated the two germline ends. The germline V gene has CDR1 MNHEY and CDR2 SVGEGT. The length of the CDR3 is 12 residues. The CDR3: CASSYGENEQFF. The CDR3, as DNA: TGTGCCAGCAGTTACGGGGAAAATGAGCAGTTCTTC.

Comments on this clonotype: This may be a read error: a much more frequent sequence differs by one nucleotide. The CDR3 does not close with the conserved phenylalanine or tryptophan, likely indicating a read error. This rearrangement joins TRBV12-3 or TRBV12-4 to TRBJ2-3, with D unclear. V was clipped by 7 bases and J by 4 bases, with 18 bases between them. The CDR3 spans 15 residues. CDR3 amino acids: CASTPIVGMADTQYL. DNA of the CDR3: TGTGCCAGCACCCCTATCGTGGGGATGGCAGATACGCAGTATCTT.

The chain carries TRBV6-2 or TRBV6-3 and TRBJ2-7, with D unresolved. V was trimmed by 4 bases and J by 0 bases, leaving 13 bases between them. The V gene's germline CDR1 is MNHEY and CDR2 SVGEGT. The CDR3 has 15 amino acids. CDR3 nucleotides: TGTGCCAGCAGTTGGGCGCCGGCGGCCTCCTACGAGCAGTACTTC. It specifies CASSWAPAASYEQYF.

Concerning this clonotype: Being one base from a much bigger clone, this may be a read error. The V and J genes are TRBV7-2 and TRBJ2-2; a possible D gene is TRBD1 (7 bases). Germline values: CDR1 SGHTA, CDR2 FQGNSA. The CDR3 covers 13 residues. The CDR3 loop is CASSLGDSRELVF. For the CDR3, the DNA is TGTGCCAGCAGCTTAGGGGACAGTCGGGAGCTGGTTTTT.

Regarding this clonotype: Likely a read error: the CDR3 ends without its conserved phenylalanine or tryptophan. The chain links TRBV7-9 to TRBJ2-7, with a weak D call TRBD1 (7 bases). The CDR3 length is 13 residues. Trimming removed 8 bases from V and 3 bases from J, with 14 bases in between. Germline V CDR1 and CDR2: SEHNR, FQNEAQ (reference sequence). The chain's CDR3 is CASGGTDLYEQYL. The CDR3 DNA reads as TGTGCCAGCGGCGGGACAGATCTCTACGAGCAGTACCTC.